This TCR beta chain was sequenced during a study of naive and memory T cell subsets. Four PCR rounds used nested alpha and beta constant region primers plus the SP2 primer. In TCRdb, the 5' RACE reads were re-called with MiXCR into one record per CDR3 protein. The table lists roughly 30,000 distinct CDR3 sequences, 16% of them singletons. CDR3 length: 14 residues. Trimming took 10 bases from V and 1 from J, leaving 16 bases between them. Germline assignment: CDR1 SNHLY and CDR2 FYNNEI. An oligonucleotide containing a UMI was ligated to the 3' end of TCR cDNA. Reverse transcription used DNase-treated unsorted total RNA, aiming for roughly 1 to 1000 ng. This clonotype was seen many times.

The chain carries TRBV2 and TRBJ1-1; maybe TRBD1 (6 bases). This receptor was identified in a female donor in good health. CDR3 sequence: CANYLQGRNTEAFF. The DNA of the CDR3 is TGTGCCAACTACCTACAGGGTAGGAACACTGAAGCTTTCTTT. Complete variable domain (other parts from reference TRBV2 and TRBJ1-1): EPEVTQTPSHQVTQMGQEVILRCVPISNHLYFYWYRQILGQKVEFLVSFYNNEISEKSEIFDDQFSVERPDGSNFTLKIRSTKLEDSAMYFCANYLQGRNTEAFFGQGTRLTVV.